The 29 T cell receptor beta chains given below trace back to one sample, sequenced in a study of blood T cell repertoires in COVID-19. Data came from immunoSEQ multiplex PCR; TCRdb stores just in-frame clones and leaves some out. The table has about 140,000 clones, 88% seen once; the top ten hold roughly 2.5%. Sample: peripheral blood. The receptors were sampled from a human donor with COVID-19, enrolled during active disease. The donor label of this sample is uncertain.

The rearrangement uses TRBV12-3 or TRBV12-4 and TRBJ1-5, with D hard to call. Trimming took 3 bases from V and 3 from J, leaving 6 bases between them. This CDR3 region has 13 residues. The CDR3: CASSFLPNQPQHF. CDR3 DNA: TGTGCCAGCAGTTTCCTACCCAATCAGCCCCAGCATTTT.

This clone came up a few times. The chain uses TRBV7-9 and TRBJ1-6; D is unresolved. Trimming left V 3 bases short and J 8 bases short, with 8 bases between. CDR1 is SEHNR and CDR2 is FQNEAQ in the germline V gene (reference sequence). The CDR3 runs 13 residues. The CDR3 protein is CASSLIADSPLHF. The CDR3 bases are TGTGCCAGCAGCTTGATTGCGGATTCACCCCTCCACTTT. Together with reference TRBV7-9 and TRBJ1-6, the CDR3 gives the full variable domain: DTGVSQNPRHKITKRGQNVTFRCDPISEHNRLYWYRQTLGQGPEFLTYFQNEAQLEKSRLLSDRFSAERPKGSFSTLEIQRTEQGDSAMYLCASSLIADSPLHFGNGTRLTVT.

The genes are TRBV28 and TRBJ2-3; D might be TRBD1 (6 bases). From germline, CDR1 is MDHEN and CDR2 SYDVKM. Trimming stripped 6 bases from V and 1 base from J, with 17 bases between. The CDR3 has 16 amino acids. The CDR3 bases are TGTGCCAGCAGCTGGGGGCCCCTAGGGGGCACAGATACGCAGTATTTT. This codes for CASSWGPLGGTDTQYF. The full variable domain, with the rest looked up from reference TRBV28 and TRBJ2-3, is DVKVTQSSRYLVKRTGEKVFLECVQDMDHENMFWYRQDPGLGLRLIYFSYDVKMKEKGDIPEGYSVSREKKERFSLILESASTNQTSMYLCASSWGPLGGTDTQYFGPGTRLTVL.

CDR3 nucleotides: TGTGCCAGCAGCCAAAGATTGGACACCCGGAGCGTAGATACGCAGTATTTT. Translation gives CASSQRLDTRSVDTQYF. V gene TRBV14 combines with J gene TRBJ2-3, with D perhaps matching TRBD1 (5 bases). V was pared by 2 bases and J by 5 bases, with 20 bases between. Germline CDR1 reads SGHDN; CDR2 reads FVKESK. The CDR3 contains 17 residues.

The V gene is TRBV11-3, the J gene TRBJ2-7, with D perhaps TRBD1 (6 bases). The CDR3 has 12 amino acids. Germline CDR1 and CDR2: SGHNT and YENEEA. V gave up 5 bases and J gave up 7 bases, with 12 bases separating them. CDR3 DNA sequence: TGTGCCAGCAGCGCAACAGACAGGGAGCAGTACTTC. Translation: CASSATDREQYF.

The chain carries TRBV19 and TRBJ2-2; the match to TRBD1 covers 8 bases. CDR1 and CDR2 (germline): LNHDA, SQIVND (reference sequence). CDR3 length: 18 residues. Germline trimming cut 1 base from V and 2 bases from J; bases unmatched to any gene: 9. CDR3 bases: TGTGCCAGTAGTATAGGACGGTGGGCAGGGGGCAACACCGGGGAGCTGTTTTTT. Its protein is CASSIGRWAGGNTGELFF. Complete variable domain (other parts from reference TRBV19 and TRBJ2-2): DGGITQSPKYLFRKEGQNVTLSCEQNLNHDAMYWYRQDPGQGLRLIYYSQIVNDFQKGDIAEGYSVSREKKESFPLTVTSAQKNPTAFYLCASSIGRWAGGNTGELFFGEGSRLTVL.

The rearrangement links TRBV5-1 to TRBJ1-1; TRBD1 is a possible D gene (5 bases). This CDR3 comprises 16 residues. Germline assignment: CDR1 SGHRS and CDR2 YFSETQ. Between the trimmed V and J ends, which lost 4 bases and 1 base, there was a span of 17 bases. The CDR3, as DNA: TGCGCCAGCAGCCCTCAGGCGGGGGGTTCGAACACTGAAGCTTTCTTT. It yields the protein CASSPQAGGSNTEAFF.

The rearrangement uses TRBV10-2 and TRBJ2-7; 11 bases are a match to TRBD2. The J segment lost 7 bases and the V segment lost 3 bases, leaving 5 bases of the junction unmatched. The CDR3 has 14 residues. The germline V gene encodes CDR1 WSHSY and CDR2 SAAADI. The CDR3 reads CASSETSGGLEQYF. The DNA of the CDR3 is TGCGCCAGCAGTGAAACTAGCGGGGGTCTGGAGCAGTACTTC.

The chain is built from TRBV7-9 and TRBJ2-7, with 8 nucleotides matching TRBD2. Germline V gives CDR1 SEHNR, CDR2 FQNEAQ (reference sequence). V lost 0 bases to trimming and J lost 4 bases; unmatched junction nucleotides: 14. CDR3 length: 18 amino acids. As DNA, the CDR3 is TGTGCCAGCAGCTTAGCTCCGTATGGACGGGGGGGCCCTTACGAGCAGTACTTC. The encoded protein is CASSLAPYGRGGPYEQYF. Together with reference TRBV7-9 and TRBJ2-7, the CDR3 gives the full variable domain: DTGVSQNPRHKITKRGQNVTFRCDPISEHNRLYWYRQTLGQGPEFLTYFQNEAQLEKSRLLSDRFSAERPKGSFSTLEIQRTEQGDSAMYLCASSLAPYGRGGPYEQYFGPGTRLTVT.

J is TRBJ2-5 and V is TRBV11-2; D might be TRBD2 (6 bases). Trimming shortened V by 0 bases and J by 5 bases, and 10 bases separated the two germline ends. The CDR3 spans 14 residues. The germline gives CDR1 SGHAT, CDR2 FQNNGV. CDR3 protein: CASSLDPGRETQYF. In DNA, the CDR3 is TGTGCCAGCAGCTTAGATCCAGGGAGGGAGACCCAGTACTTC.

The chain joins TRBV2 to TRBJ2-1; 7 bases are a match to TRBD1. Germline lookup yields CDR1 SNHLY and CDR2 FYNNEI. The CDR3 runs 14 residues. J gave up 4 bases and V 6 bases, and 6 bases lay outside the gene matches. In DNA form, the CDR3 reads TGTGCCAGCAGGCCCGGGACAGATTACAATGAGCAGTTCTTC. It codes for CASRPGTDYNEQFF.

The J gene is TRBJ2-2, the V gene TRBV3-1 (or the pseudogene TRBV3-2); 10 nucleotides match TRBD2. The length of the CDR3 is 15 residues. CDR1 and CDR2 from the germline V gene are LGHDT and YNNKEL (reference sequence). J lost 6 bases, V lost 2 bases, and 3 bases had no gene match. The CDR3 loop reads CASSQTSGVAGELFF. In nucleotides, the CDR3 is TGTGCCAGCAGCCAAACTAGCGGGGTCGCCGGGGAGCTGTTTTTT.

The V call is TRBV5-1, the J call TRBJ2-7; TRBD1 aligns across 7 bases. The J segment lost 6 bases and the V segment lost 3 bases, leaving 12 bases of the junction unmatched. The CDR3 loop spans 15 amino acids. CDR1 is SGHRS and CDR2 is YFSETQ in the germline V gene. The CDR3: CASSSGGDRVSEQYF. CDR3 nucleotides: TGCGCCAGCAGCTCCGGTGGTGACAGGGTCTCCGAGCAGTACTTC. The complete variable domain, with remaining parts taken from reference TRBV5-1 and TRBJ2-7, reads KAGVTQTPRYLIKTRGQQVTLSCSPISGHRSVSWYQQTPGQGLQFLFEYFSETQRNKGNFPGRFSGRQFSNSRSEMNVSTLELGDSALYLCASSSGGDRVSEQYFGPGTRLTVT.

This sequence joins TRBV19 and TRBJ1-1; D gene uncertain. Per germline, CDR1 LNHDA and CDR2 SQIVND (reference sequence). This CDR3 has 13 amino acids. The V and J ends lost 2 bases and 3 bases respectively, with 7 bases between them. CDR3 nucleotide sequence: TGTGCCAGTAGTATAAAACGGGACACTGAAGCTTTCTTT. Protein product: CASSIKRDTEAFF.

The chain links TRBV3-1 (or the pseudogene TRBV3-2) to TRBJ2-1; no clear D. Germline V gives CDR1 LGHDT, CDR2 YNNKEL (reference sequence). The CDR3 spans 14 residues. Deletions cut 4 bases from V and 4 bases from J, with 11 bases between. The CDR3 region is CASSRSYRYNEQFF. CDR3 DNA: TGTGCCAGCAGCCGCTCCTACAGATACAATGAGCAGTTCTTC.

The J gene is TRBJ1-2, the V gene TRBV6-2 or TRBV6-3; 10 nucleotides agree with TRBD1. This CDR3 has 18 residues. Germline trimming cut 6 bases from V and 2 bases from J; bases unmatched to any gene: 15. CDR1 and CDR2 from the germline V gene are MNHEY and SVGEGT. The CDR3 DNA follows: TGTGCCAGCAGACCTCTATCCGGGACAGGGGAACTAAACTATGGCTACACCTTC. Its protein is CASRPLSGTGELNYGYTF.

This sequence joins TRBV13 and TRBJ2-1, with D maybe TRBD2 (6 bases). Looked up from germline, CDR1 is PRHDT and CDR2 is FYEKMQ (reference sequence). There are 17 residues in the CDR3. Trimming removed 5 bases from V and 2 bases from J, with 19 bases in between. CDR3 sequence: CASSPRDLGHAYNEQFF. The CDR3 DNA is TGTGCCAGCAGCCCGCGGGACCTCGGTCATGCCTACAATGAGCAGTTCTTC.

This rearrangement joins TRBV23-1 to TRBJ2-4, with D perhaps matching TRBD1 (6 bases). Being an ORF, TRBV23-1 has a function that is uncertain. The CDR3 extends over 18 amino acids. V lost 4 bases, J lost 1 base, and 20 bases lay in between. The CDR3 loop is CASSPGQPPGSAKNIQYF. CDR3 nucleotide sequence: TGCGCCAGCAGTCCAGGACAGCCCCCCGGGTCGGCCAAAAACATTCAGTACTTC.

The chain joins TRBV5-1 to TRBJ2-6; a possible D gene is TRBD1 (6 bases). Looked up from germline, CDR1 is SGHRS and CDR2 is YFSETQ. This CDR3 has 16 amino acids. The V end was cut by 1 base, the J end by 2 bases, with 10 bases between. The chain's CDR3 is CASSLNGGPGANVLTF. The CDR3, as DNA: TGCGCCAGCAGCTTGAATGGGGGCCCTGGGGCCAACGTCCTGACTTTC.

The chain has TRBV5-5 and TRBJ1-1; 7 nucleotides align to TRBD1. V gave up 0 bases and J gave up 5 bases; unmatched junction bases: 4. The length of the CDR3 is 14 residues. Germline loops: CDR1 SGHKS, CDR2 YYEKEE (reference sequence). Here the CDR3 reads CASSLGQGETEAFF. Written as DNA, the CDR3 is TGTGCCAGCAGCTTGGGACAGGGAGAAACTGAAGCTTTCTTT.

The chain uses TRBV5-5 and TRBJ2-7, with 10 nucleotides matching TRBD2. V gave up 4 bases and J gave up 3 bases; unmatched junction bases: 4. CDR3 length: 14 amino acids. CDR1 and CDR2 (germline): SGHKS, YYEKEE (reference sequence). CDR3 nucleotide sequence: TGTGCCAGCAGCACCCTAGCGGGAGACTACGAGCAGTACTTC. Its translation: CASSTLAGDYEQYF.

The rearrangement uses TRBV6-1 and TRBJ2-7, with 8 bases that match TRBD1. CDR1 and CDR2 (germline): MNHNS, SASEGT. This CDR3 comprises 15 residues. J lost 4 bases, V lost 3 bases, and 8 bases had no gene match. The chain's CDR3 is CASSEPGQAPYEQYF. CDR3 DNA sequence: TGTGCCAGCAGTGAGCCGGGACAGGCACCTTACGAGCAGTACTTC.

This clone is a singleton in its sample. The rearrangement links TRBV9 to TRBJ2-2; 7 nucleotides line up with TRBD1. Germline lookup yields CDR1 SGDLS and CDR2 YYNGEE. There are 16 residues in the CDR3. V lost 4 bases and J lost 2; bases outside the gene matches: 8. The CDR3 is CASSPKDRINTGELFF. Here the CDR3 DNA reads TGTGCCAGCAGCCCGAAGGACAGGATCAACACCGGGGAGCTGTTTTTT.

The rearrangement links TRBV5-5 to TRBJ2-2; TRBD1 agrees at 8 bases. The CDR3 totals 17 residues. V trimming: 2 bases; J trimming: 3 bases; junction bases outside the gene matches: 9. Germline V gene sequence: CDR1 SGHKS, CDR2 YYEKEE (reference sequence). The CDR3 sequence is CASSLGQGGRYTGELFF. Here the CDR3 DNA reads TGTGCCAGCAGCTTAGGACAGGGCGGTAGGTACACCGGGGAGCTGTTTTTT.

The CDR3: CASSGTSPYNEQFF. CDR3 coding DNA: TGTGCCAGCAGCGGGACTAGTCCCTACAATGAGCAGTTCTTC. The chain is built from TRBV2 and TRBJ2-1, with 8 nucleotides matching TRBD2. This CDR3 is 14 amino acids long. Trimming took 6 bases from V and 2 from J; bases not matched to a gene: 3. Looked up from germline, CDR1 is SNHLY and CDR2 is FYNNEI. Based on the CDR3 plus reference TRBV2 and TRBJ2-1, the full variable domain is EPEVTQTPSHQVTQMGQEVILRCVPISNHLYFYWYRQILGQKVEFLVSFYNNEISEKSEIFDDQFSVERPDGSNFTLKIRSTKLEDSAMYFCASSGTSPYNEQFFGPGTRLTVL.

The chain recombines TRBV15 with TRBJ1-5; 8 nucleotides agree with TRBD1. The germline V gene has CDR1 LNHNV and CDR2 YYDKDF (reference sequence). Trimming took 5 bases from V and 3 from J; bases not matched to a gene: 9. The CDR3 extends over 16 amino acids. The CDR3 bases are TGTGCCACCAGCTCCCGACAGGGGCTAAACAATCAGCCCCAGCATTTT. Protein: CATSSRQGLNNQPQHF. Looking up the rest from reference TRBV15 and TRBJ1-5 gives the full variable domain: DAMVIQNPRYQVTQFGKPVTLSCSQTLNHNVMYWYQQKSSQAPKLLFHYYDKDFNNEADTPDNFQSRRPNTSFCFLDIRSPGLGDTAMYLCATSSRQGLNNQPQHFGDGTRLSIL.

The chain uses TRBV4-1 and TRBJ2-3; 8 positions match TRBD1. The germline V gene encodes CDR1 MGHRA and CDR2 YSYEKL. The CDR3 extends over 15 amino acids. After removal of 5 bases from V and 1 base from J, the junction contained 5 bases not matched to a gene. The CDR3 nucleotides read TGCGCCAGCAGCTACATGACAGGGGGCACAGATACGCAGTATTTT. Protein sequence: CASSYMTGGTDTQYF.

This chain joins TRBV25-1 and TRBJ2-7; perhaps TRBD1 as D (6 bases). The CDR3 totals 12 residues. The germline V gene has CDR1 MGHDK and CDR2 SYGVNS. V was cut by 2 bases and J by 4 bases, with 6 bases left in between. CDR3 bases: TGTGCCAGCAGTGAACAGGGGTACGAGCAGTACTTC. Protein sequence: CASSEQGYEQYF.

The chain uses TRBV12-3 or TRBV12-4 and TRBJ1-2; 7 bases match TRBD1. The CDR3 runs to 13 residues. V shed 6 bases, J shed 2 bases, and the junction held 3 bases outside the gene matches. CDR3: CASREGQNYGYTF. The CDR3 DNA reads as TGTGCCAGCAGGGAGGGACAGAACTATGGCTACACCTTC.